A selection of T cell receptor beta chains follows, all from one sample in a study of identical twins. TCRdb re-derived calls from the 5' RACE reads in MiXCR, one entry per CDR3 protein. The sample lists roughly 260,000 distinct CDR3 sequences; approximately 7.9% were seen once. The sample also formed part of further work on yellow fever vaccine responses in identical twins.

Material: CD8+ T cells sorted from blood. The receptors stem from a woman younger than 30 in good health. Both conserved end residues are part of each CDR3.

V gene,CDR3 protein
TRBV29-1,CSVDDRGRTETQYF
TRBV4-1,CASSQDDRGATTDTQYF
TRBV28,CASSLSQVEQFF
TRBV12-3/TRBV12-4,CASRNRGLNSPLHF
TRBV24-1,CATSEGSEQFF
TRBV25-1,CASSDGGNQPQHF
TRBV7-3,CASNRAISLNEQFF
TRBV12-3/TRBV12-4,CASIPGPGQGYNEQFF
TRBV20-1,CSADRVGGNTGELFF
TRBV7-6,CASSLVASLTDTQYF
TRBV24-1,CATSDLAGDTDTQYF
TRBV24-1,CATSDLAGDINEQFF
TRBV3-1,CASSPGTSNYEQYF
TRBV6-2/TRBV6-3,CASSYAQYNEQFF
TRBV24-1,CATSDSTRGLGNNQPQHF
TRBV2,CASSPDTGGSGANVLTF
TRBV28,CASRPTGTGGDTQYF
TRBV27,CASSSVTRYYEQYF
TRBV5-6,CASSLEAGVYNEQFF
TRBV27,CASSLTPTGNLGYTF
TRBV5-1,CASSPRQAVNTEAFF
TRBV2,CASSDSFTGNTEAFF
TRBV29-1,CSVEAGLGGYTF
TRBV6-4,CASSEGTSGGGDEQFF
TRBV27,CASSVERNTEAFF
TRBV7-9,CASSPDSYSGGAQYF
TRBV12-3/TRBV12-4,CASSRTANYGYTF
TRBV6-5,CASSYYRDRVLSNTGELFF
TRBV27,CASRLWARSSYNEQFF
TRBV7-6,CASSPESGSDEQYF
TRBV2,CASTSGVGYTF
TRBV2,CASRSQQGAGGELFF
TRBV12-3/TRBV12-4,CASSSDSPGELFF
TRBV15,CATSPQGWLSSGNTIYF
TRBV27,CASSRGGGLAWEQFF
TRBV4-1,CASSRGQGIGYEQYF
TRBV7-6,CASSPNWAGTDNSPLHF
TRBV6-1,CASSELMNSNQPQHF
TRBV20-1,CSASPTSGDYNEQFF
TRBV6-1,CASRETRRNTGELFF
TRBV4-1,CASSQEDQRQYEQYF
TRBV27,CASTGGGGETQYF
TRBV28,CATSLQLGGSSYNEQFF
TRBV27,CASSGTVTWSEQFF
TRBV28,CASTPSPGQNTEAFF
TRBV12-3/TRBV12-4,CASTPGGDKGLIF
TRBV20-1,CSAIPQTSGGGNTQYF
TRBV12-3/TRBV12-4,CASSLGGVGWTEAFF
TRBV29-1,CSVEKGAGYEQYF
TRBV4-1,CASSHPDEGQGTSGELFF
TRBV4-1,CASSQEVETATYGYTF
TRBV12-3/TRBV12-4,CASSLSSGIYEQYF
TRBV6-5,CASSYSAYNNEQFF
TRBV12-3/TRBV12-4,CASRGSTGELFF
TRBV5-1,CASSLALDPDTQYF
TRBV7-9,CASSSGLAGAETQYF
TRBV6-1,CASSRGRVGGPQHF
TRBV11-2,CASSVRQGPNTGELFF